The clone carrying this TCR beta chain was recorded only once. Original methodology: Estimates of nucleated cell counts were drawn from the amplification of reference gene primers. Generated by immunoSEQ multiplex PCR, the TCRdb table keeps only in-frame clones and is missing some. V and J calls and clone size come straight from that table; D and trimming were deduced from the DNA. The sample holds around 77,000 clones; about 91% are singletons and the top ten take less than 6%. This entry is derived from a study of blood T cell repertoires in COVID-19. Overall study: COVID-19 samples, acute and convalescent, were from the United States, Italy and Spain. T cells, B-cell-depleted T cells, or PBMCs supplied cDNA or gDNA.

J was trimmed by 5 bases and V by 2 bases; bases with no gene match: 10. Germline assignment: CDR1 MNHEY and CDR2 SMNVEV (reference sequence). This CDR3 has 17 amino acids. The sequence came from a woman aged 60-75 years with active COVID-19. Specimen: peripheral blood. The gene calls are TRBV27 and TRBJ2-3; TRBD2 matches 10 bases. The CDR3 coding sequence is TGTGCCAGCAGTTTAAAGGCTAGCGGGAGTATGGTAGATACGCAGTATTTT. Translation gives CASSLKASGSMVDTQYF.